The entry below describes one T cell receptor beta chain. The length of the CDR3 is 11 residues. Germline V gene sequence: CDR1 ENHRY, CDR2 SYGVKD. Trimming removed 10 bases from V and 9 bases from J, with 13 bases in between. Here immunoSEQ multiplex PCR was the method, and the copy in TCRdb shows in-frame clones only, minus some. The sample holds approximately 2.5 million clones, more than 85% seen once. This entry belongs to a study of shared clonotypes between healthy human individuals. Sequenced: naive CD4+ T cells from PBMCs. Subset given: CD45RA+ positively selected. The sequence was collected from a man younger than 30 in good health. Some clones in this sample may be carry-over from other donors' samples. This chain uses TRBV10-3 with TRBJ2-1; no reliable D call. CDR3 nucleotides: TGTGCCAGCGGTACCGGAATTGAGCAGTTCTTC. Translation gives CASGTGIEQFF.